The 25 T cell receptor beta chains below all came from one sample that was sequenced in a study of OX40 agonist ivuxolimab in advanced cancers. Clones were sequenced by immunoSEQ multiplex PCR, and TCRdb holds only the in-frame ones, with some missing. The data show roughly 8,600 clones, around 75% seen once. Sample: CD4+ or CD8+ T cells sorted from blood, taken in a trial of the OX40 agonist ivuxolimab. These receptors all come from an adult with an advanced solid tumor such as melanoma, head and neck, liver or kidney cancer.

CDR3 sequence reads: CASGEGTYNEQFF. The CDR3 region has the DNA TGTGCCAGCGGGGAGGGAACCTACAATGAGCAGTTCTTC. V gene TRBV5-4 combines with J gene TRBJ2-1; 7 nucleotides agree with TRBD2. The CDR3 runs to 13 residues. Germline CDR1 reads SGHNT; CDR2 reads YYREEE (reference sequence). The V segment lost 7 bases and the J segment 2 bases; nucleotides outside the gene matches: 3.

V usage is TRBV5-6 and J usage is TRBJ2-2; TRBD2 aligns across 15 bases. Germline lookup yields CDR1 SGHDT and CDR2 YYEEEE. This CDR3 contains 18 residues. With 5 bases clipped from V and 1 base from J, the junction kept 6 bases outside the gene matches. CDR3 residues: CASSWTSGGAENTGELFF. The DNA of the CDR3 is TGTGCCAGCAGTTGGACTAGCGGGGGGGCGGAGAACACCGGGGAGCTGTTTTTT.

About this clone itself: The junction departs from germline at one end; a sequencing error may be responsible. In nucleotides, the CDR3 is TGTGCCAGCACCCAAAGTCCGAGGGGCTCCTACGGGCAGTACTTC. Its protein product is CASTQSPRGSYGQYF. This chain connects TRBV6-6 to TRBJ2-7; possibly TRBD1 or TRBD2 for D (5 bases each). The CDR3 is 15 residues long. Per germline, CDR1 MNHNY and CDR2 SVGAGI (reference sequence).

This chain links TRBV2 with TRBJ1-5, with a weak D call TRBD1 (6 bases). With 8 bases removed from V and 0 bases from J, the gap between germline ends came to 14 bases. The CDR3 extends over 15 amino acids. Germline lookup yields CDR1 SNHLY and CDR2 FYNNEI. CDR3 DNA sequence: TGTGCCAGCTCGGGGGCAGCCTATAGCAATCAGCCCCAGCATTTT. Protein sequence: CASSGAAYSNQPQHF.

The chain recombines TRBV4-2 with TRBJ2-1; tentatively, D is TRBD1 or TRBD2 (7 bases each). CDR1 and CDR2 (germline): LGHNA, YNFKEQ. V was cut by 3 bases and J by 5 bases, with 20 bases left in between. CDR3 length equals 17 residues. CDR3 nucleotides: TGTGCCAGCAGCCAGGACTCATGGGAGGGGGCACACAATGAGCAGTTCTTC. Protein product: CASSQDSWEGAHNEQFF.

The rearrangement links TRBV2 to TRBJ1-3; 7 nucleotides line up with TRBD1. CDR1 is SNHLY, CDR2 FYNNEI, per germline. After removal of 1 base from V and 4 bases from J, the junction contained 4 bases not matched to a gene. The CDR3 extends over 15 amino acids. CDR3 sequence: CASSEEETGGNTIYF. The CDR3 DNA reads TGTGCCAGCAGTGAAGAGGAGACAGGGGGAAACACCATATATTTT.

The chain is built from TRBV25-1 and TRBJ2-7; either TRBD1 or TRBD2 may fit D (5 bases each). V was pared by 4 bases and J by 5 bases, with 12 bases between. CDR1 and CDR2 from the germline V gene are MGHDK and SYGVNS. This CDR3 is 13 amino acids long. As DNA, the CDR3 is TGTGCCAGCAGTGTTGGGGCCGGGAACGAGCAGTACTTC. This translates into CASSVGAGNEQYF.

The genes are TRBV7-2 and TRBJ2-1; weak D call: TRBD1 (5 bases). With 0 bases removed from V and 7 bases from J, the gap between germline ends came to 7 bases. From germline, CDR1 is SGHTA and CDR2 FQGNSA. The CDR3 is made up of 13 amino acids. CDR3 protein: CASSLARGNEQFF. As DNA, the CDR3 is TGTGCCAGCAGCTTAGCTAGGGGTAATGAGCAGTTCTTC.

The V call is TRBV4-1, the J call TRBJ1-5, with D possibly matching TRBD1 (5 bases). Trimming took 1 base from V and 4 from J, leaving 11 bases between them. The CDR3 is made up of 15 amino acids. Germline loops: CDR1 MGHRA, CDR2 YSYEKL. CDR3 nucleotide sequence: TGCGCCAGCAGCCAAGTTGGGGCAGGAAATCAGCCCCAGCATTTT. It is translated as CASSQVGAGNQPQHF.

The chain combines TRBV4-2 with TRBJ2-1; D not certain. Germline V gene lookup returns CDR1 LGHNA and CDR2 YNFKEQ. V was cut by 3 bases and J by 9 bases, with 9 bases left in between. This CDR3 region has 12 residues. The CDR3 is CASSQEGTEQFF. The CDR3 DNA follows: TGTGCCAGCAGCCAGGAAGGAACTGAGCAGTTCTTC.

The chain recombines TRBV5-6 with TRBJ2-1, with D possibly matching TRBD2 (5 bases). V was cut by 3 bases and J by 7 bases, with 20 bases left in between. This CDR3 contains 16 residues. The germline V gene has CDR1 SGHDT and CDR2 YYEEEE. CDR3 sequence reads: CASSSEDWSYRNEQFF. CDR3 sequence (DNA): TGTGCCAGCAGCTCCGAGGACTGGAGCTATAGGAATGAGCAGTTCTTC.

The rearrangement links TRBV21-1 to TRBJ2-7; TRBD2 was called by the table and not checked on the DNA. TRBV21-1 is classified as a pseudogene. This CDR3 spans 16 amino acids. CDR3 sequence reads: CASSPRLGGGLSLNNF. DNA of the CDR3: TGTGCCAGCAGCCCCAGACTAGGCGGGGGCCTCTCTCTGAACAACTTC.

The V and J genes are TRBV4-2 and TRBJ2-4, with D maybe TRBD1 (6 bases). Germline CDR1 reads LGHNA; CDR2 reads YNFKEQ. This CDR3 is 16 amino acids long. V was cut by 5 bases and J by 6 bases, with 20 bases left in between. DNA for the CDR3: TGTGCCAGCAGCTTGTTCGGGGACACCCTCCTAAACATTCAGTACTTC. Protein sequence: CASSLFGDTLLNIQYF.

This chain links TRBV10-3 with TRBJ2-7, with 8 bases that match TRBD1. Germline loops: CDR1 ENHRY, CDR2 SYGVKD. The CDR3 is 15 residues long. V was clipped by 6 bases and J by 4 bases; unmatched bases: 11. CDR3 loop: CAISNPQGELYEQYF. The CDR3 DNA sequence: TGTGCCATCAGCAATCCACAGGGGGAACTATACGAGCAGTACTTC.

The V and J genes are TRBV19 and TRBJ1-1; D is ambiguous. Germline values: CDR1 LNHDA, CDR2 SQIVND (reference sequence). Trimming pared 5 bases from V and 0 bases from J, leaving 7 bases between. The CDR3 totals 13 residues. CDR3 nucleotide sequence: TGTGCCAGTAGTCAGACGGTGAACACTGAAGCTTTCTTT. Amino acid sequence: CASSQTVNTEAFF. The complete variable domain, with remaining parts taken from reference TRBV19 and TRBJ1-1, reads DGGITQSPKYLFRKEGQNVTLSCEQNLNHDAMYWYRQDPGQGLRLIYYSQIVNDFQKGDIAEGYSVSREKKESFPLTVTSAQKNPTAFYLCASSQTVNTEAFFGQGTRLTVV.

V is TRBV5-1 and J is TRBJ1-4; D not resolved. V was clipped by 2 bases and J by 5 bases, with 4 bases between them. The CDR3 totals 12 residues. Germline values: CDR1 SGHRS, CDR2 YFSETQ. CDR3 DNA: TGCGCCAGCAGCTTCAGCAATGAAAAACTGTTTTTT. It translates to CASSFSNEKLFF.

The V gene is TRBV18, the J gene TRBJ2-1; D perhaps matches TRBD2 (5 bases). The CDR3 is 15 residues long. Germline CDR1 is KGHSH and CDR2 is LQKENI. Trimming removed 2 bases from V and 8 bases from J, with 16 bases in between. CDR3 sequence (DNA): TGTGCCAGCTCACCATTGGATTCTAGCTTCTATGAGCAGTTCTTC. Its translation: CASSPLDSSFYEQFF.

The V gene is TRBV6-5, the J gene TRBJ1-1; D ambiguous. Trimming removed 6 bases at V and 0 bases at J, with 8 bases between. Germline V gives CDR1 MNHEY, CDR2 SVGAGI. The CDR3 loop spans 13 amino acids. The CDR3 DNA sequence: TGTGCCAGCAGACAGCTCATGAACACTGAAGCTTTCTTT. Translated: CASRQLMNTEAFF.

The rearrangement links TRBV6-1 to TRBJ1-5, with D unclear. The ends were cut back, 4 bases at V and 0 bases at J, with 16 bases in the middle. The CDR3 totals 17 residues. The germline gives CDR1 MNHNS, CDR2 SASEGT. The CDR3 DNA is TGTGCCAGCAGTGGGCTCGAGGTGATTCCTAGCAATCAGCCCCAGCATTTT. This encodes CASSGLEVIPSNQPQHF.

The gene calls are TRBV9 and TRBJ2-7, with 9 bases fitting TRBD1. The J segment lost 5 bases and the V segment lost 4 bases, leaving 13 bases of the junction unmatched. The CDR3 totals 16 residues. The germline V gene encodes CDR1 SGDLS and CDR2 YYNGEE. The CDR3 DNA follows: TGTGCCAGCAGCCCGACTCCCGGGACAGGGAGCCACGAGCAGTACTTC. This codes for CASSPTPGTGSHEQYF.

V usage is TRBV7-9 and J usage is TRBJ1-2, with D uncertain. Trimming shortened V by 1 base and J by 4 bases, and 10 bases separated the two germline ends. The length of the CDR3 is 14 residues. Germline values: CDR1 SEHNR, CDR2 FQNEAQ (reference sequence). The CDR3 sequence: CASSLGESFYGYTF. The DNA of the CDR3 is TGTGCCAGCAGCTTAGGGGAGAGTTTCTATGGCTACACCTTC.

The CDR3 sequence: CASSQVGDEQFF. CDR3 sequence (DNA): TGCGCCAGCAGCCAAGTGGGCGATGAGCAGTTCTTC. The chain uses TRBV4-1 and TRBJ2-1; D is undetermined. Trimming removed 1 base at V and 8 bases at J, with 6 bases between. CDR1 is MGHRA and CDR2 is YSYEKL in the germline V gene. CDR3 length: 12 amino acids.

This rearrangement joins TRBV7-2 to TRBJ2-3; 10 bases agree with TRBD2. The V and J ends lost 0 bases and 4 bases, in that order; junction bases with no gene match: 4. CDR3 length: 16 residues. Germline values: CDR1 SGHTA, CDR2 FQGNSA. The CDR3 DNA reads TGTGCCAGCAGCTTAGCGCCGGGACTAGCGTCAGATACGCAGTATTTT. This translates into CASSLAPGLASDTQYF. The full variable domain, rest sourced from reference TRBV7-2 and TRBJ2-3, is GAGVSQSPSNKVTEKGKDVELRCDPISGHTALYWYRQSLGQGLEFLIYFQGNSAPDKSGLPSDRFSAERTGGSVSTLTIQRTQQEDSAVYLCASSLAPGLASDTQYFGPGTRLTVL.

The chain recombines TRBV27 with TRBJ1-2; weak D call: TRBD1 (6 bases). Germline V CDR1 and CDR2: MNHEY, SMNVEV (reference sequence). Trimming stripped 2 bases from V and 2 bases from J, with 18 bases between. There are 17 residues in the CDR3. CDR3 in amino acids: CASSLRQSWGRNYGYTF. The CDR3 bases are TGTGCCAGCAGTTTAAGGCAATCATGGGGGCGCAACTATGGCTACACCTTC.

The chain has TRBV27 and TRBJ2-3, with 7 bases fitting TRBD1. The CDR3 is 14 amino acids. Germline-derived CDR1 and CDR2 are MNHEY and SMNVEV (reference sequence). Germline trimming cut 8 bases from V and 3 bases from J; bases unmatched to any gene: 8. The chain's CDR3 is CASSQGVSTDTQYF. The CDR3 region has the DNA TGTGCCAGCTCCCAGGGGGTTTCAACAGATACGCAGTATTTT.